A selection of T cell receptor beta chains follows, all from one sample in a study of blood T cell repertoires in COVID-19. The table came from immunoSEQ multiplex PCR; TCRdb's copy has only in-frame clones and leaves some out. Counted here are tens of thousands of clones, about 87% occurring once; the ten biggest clones make up over 8%. Material for sequencing was peripheral blood. The receptors were gathered from a human donor in a cohort sampled during active COVID-19. Both conserved end residues are part of each CDR3. D genes are given only for firm matches. Clone size is given for some rows only: seen once, a few or many times, or a class if the clone is expanded.

D gene	clone size	V gene	J gene	CDR3 DNA	CDR3 protein
NA	NA	TRBV7-2	TRBJ2-1	TGTGCCAGCAGCTTGGGCCCTAGCTTGCTGTTCTTC	CASSLGPSLLFF
TRBD2	once	TRBV6-2/TRBV6-3	TRBJ2-2	TGTGCCAGCAGTTACGGGGGGGACACCGGGGAGCTGTTTTTT	CASSYGGDTGELFF
NA	NA	TRBV21-1	TRBJ1-2	TGTGCCAGCAGCAAAACCGGGACAGGGCCTCATGGCTACACCTTC	CASSKTGTGPHGYTF
TRBD1	NA	TRBV7-2	TRBJ1-5	TGTGCCAGCAGCTTAGCGGGCAGGGGGCATCAGCCCCAGCATTTT	CASSLAGRGHQPQHF
NA	NA	TRBV6-5	TRBJ1-6	TGTGCCAGCACTCTGGGGAGTTCACCCCTCCACTTT	CASTLGSSPLHF
NA	NA	TRBV9	TRBJ2-1	TGTGCCAGCAGCCGGAGGGACGGAATTTCCTACAATGAGCAGTTCTTC	CASSRRDGISYNEQFF
TRBD1	NA	TRBV7-2	TRBJ2-6	TGTGCCAGCAGCCGGGACAGGTCCCGCTCTGGGGCCAACGTCCTGACTTTC	CASSRDRSRSGANVLTF
TRBD1	NA	TRBV19	TRBJ1-3	TGTGCCAGTAGTTCGACAGGGGGAGGAAACACCATATATTTT	CASSSTGGGNTIYF
NA	NA	TRBV6-2/TRBV6-3	TRBJ2-1	TGTGCCAGCAGTTATCTGGCTAGCGAACAGTTCTTC	CASSYLASEQFF
TRBD1	NA	TRBV18	TRBJ1-4	TGTGCCAGCTCACCAAGGGACAGGGGGCCGTATGCTAATGAAAAACTGTTTTTT	CASSPRDRGPYANEKLFF
NA	NA	TRBV3-1/TRBV3-2	TRBJ1-2	TGTGCCAGCAGCCTAGCAGGGTTTCGGGATGGCTACACCTTC	CASSLAGFRDGYTF
TRBD1	NA	TRBV30	TRBJ1-4	TGTGCCTGGAATCGGGACAGGGGAGGCGAAAAACTGTTTTTT	CAWNRDRGGEKLFF
NA	NA	TRBV4-2	TRBJ1-1	TGTGCCAGCAGCAGGACAGCGCAGTCCATGAACACTGAAGCTTTCTTT	CASSRTAQSMNTEAFF
NA	NA	TRBV28	TRBJ1-1	TGTGCCAGCAGTTTAGCGACAACGAGCACTGAAGCTTTCTTT	CASSLATTSTEAFF
NA	NA	TRBV19	TRBJ2-7	TGTGCCAGTAGTATAGGGGCCTCCTACGAGCAGTACTTC	CASSIGASYEQYF
NA	NA	TRBV6-1	TRBJ1-6	TGTGCCAGCAGTGAAAGGACCAACAGGGCAGGGAGCTCCTATAATTCACCCCTCCACTTT	CASSERTNRAGSSYNSPLHF
NA	NA	TRBV5-6	TRBJ1-1	TGTGCCAGCAGCCTCGCGTTAGGGGAGGTCGACACTGAAGCTTTCTTT	CASSLALGEVDTEAFF
NA	NA	TRBV7-3	TRBJ2-3	TGTGCCAGCAGCCTCCAACAGGGAGTCACAGATACGCAGTATTTT	CASSLQQGVTDTQYF
TRBD1	NA	TRBV18	TRBJ1-2	TGTGCCAGCTCACCGACAGGGGACTATGGCTACACCTTC	CASSPTGDYGYTF
TRBD1	NA	TRBV2	TRBJ2-7	TGTGCCAGCAGTGGGGGACAGGGGCACCACGAGCAGTACTTC	CASSGGQGHHEQYF
TRBD1	few	TRBV7-6	TRBJ1-5	TGTGCCAGCAGCCCTCGACAGGGCCCCAATCAGCCCCAGCATTTT	CASSPRQGPNQPQHF
TRBD2	few	TRBV24-1	TRBJ2-3	TGTGCCACCAGTGACGCGGGGGGCACAGATACGCAGTATTTT	CATSDAGGTDTQYF
NA	NA	TRBV5-5	TRBJ1-2	TGTGCCAGCAGCGAGGTATCCGGGACAATCTATGGCTACACCTTC	CASSEVSGTIYGYTF
TRBD2	NA	TRBV18	TRBJ2-1	TGTGCCAGCTCACCAATGGCTAGCGGGAGGGAAGGTGAGCAGTTCTTC	CASSPMASGREGEQFF
TRBD1	NA	TRBV28	TRBJ2-1	TGTGCCAGCAGCCCAGGGACAGGGTGGTTCAATGAGCAGTTCTTC	CASSPGTGWFNEQFF
TRBD2	NA	TRBV29-1	TRBJ2-7	TGCAGCGTTGTGGGGACTACCTACTACGAGCAGTACTTC	CSVVGTTYYEQYF
TRBD1	NA	TRBV6-6	TRBJ1-1	TGTGCCAGCAGTTTCGGGACAGGGGGCTTTGCTTTCTTT	CASSFGTGGFAFF
TRBD1	NA	TRBV7-6	TRBJ2-5	TGTGCCAGCAGCTCACAGCCACAGGGGGTCCAAGAGACCCAGTACTTC	CASSSQPQGVQETQYF
NA	NA	TRBV6-5	TRBJ2-1	TGTGCCTTGCTACGGAGCTACTACAATGAGCAGTTCTTC	CALLRSYYNEQFF
NA	NA	TRBV28	TRBJ2-7	TGTGCCAGCAAGCCAGGCAGCTCCTACGAGCAGTACTTC	CASKPGSSYEQYF
NA	NA	TRBV18	TRBJ2-1	TGTGCCAGCTCACCTGACAGCTACAATGAGCAGTTCTTC	CASSPDSYNEQFF
NA	NA	TRBV5-1	TRBJ2-7	TGCGCCAGCAGCTTGGAAGCCGAGCAGTACTTC	CASSLEAEQYF
TRBD2	NA	TRBV7-2	TRBJ2-7	TGTGCCAGCAGATTAGGGCTAGCGGGGAACTACGAGCAGTACTTC	CASRLGLAGNYEQYF
NA	NA	TRBV18	TRBJ2-3	TGTGCCAGCTCACCACCGGCGCCTCCCCTCAGGGATACGCAGTATTTT	CASSPPAPPLRDTQYF
NA	NA	TRBV28	TRBJ2-7	TGTGCCAGCAGCAGGGGAAACGAGCAGTACTTC	CASSRGNEQYF
NA	NA	TRBV2	TRBJ2-5	TGTGCCAGCAGTGAAGCGCTAATGCCCAGGTCTGGGGAGACCCAGTACTTC	CASSEALMPRSGETQYF
TRBD2	NA	TRBV4-2	TRBJ2-7	TGTGCCAGCAGCCAAGCGGGAGGGCCTTCGAACGAGCAGTACTTC	CASSQAGGPSNEQYF
NA	NA	TRBV19	TRBJ1-5	TGTGCCAGTAGAACAGGGATCAGCAATCAGCCCCAGCATTTT	CASRTGISNQPQHF
TRBD1	NA	TRBV7-2	TRBJ1-1	TGTGCCAGCAGCTTAGTCGGAGGGGGCCTTAACACTGAAGCTTTCTTT	CASSLVGGGLNTEAFF
NA	NA	TRBV5-1	TRBJ2-2	TGCGCCAGCAGCTTGCAGCGGACGAACACCGGGGAGCTGTTTTTT	CASSLQRTNTGELFF
NA	NA	TRBV7-9	TRBJ2-3	TGTGCCAGCAGGCAACCCCCGGGGAGAGGAGATACGCAGTATTTT	CASRQPPGRGDTQYF
TRBD1	NA	TRBV28	TRBJ1-1	TGTGCCAGCAGTGCTGACAGGGGGAGCATGAACACTGAAGCTTTCTTT	CASSADRGSMNTEAFF
NA	NA	TRBV3-1/TRBV3-2	TRBJ2-6	TGTGCCAGCAGCCCCGAAACGGCAGGGACTGGGGCCAACGTCCTGACTTTC	CASSPETAGTGANVLTF
TRBD1	NA	TRBV28	TRBJ2-7	TGTGCCAGCAGCTTAACCGGGACAGGGGACGAGCAGTACTTC	CASSLTGTGDEQYF
NA	once	TRBV7-2	TRBJ2-3	TGTGCCAGCAGACTAGCAGGAGATACGCAGTATTTT	CASRLAGDTQYF
TRBD2	NA	TRBV7-2	TRBJ2-1	TGTGCCAGCAGCTTAGGAGTGGGGGGGTTCAATGAGCAGTTCTTC	CASSLGVGGFNEQFF
NA	NA	TRBV7-6	TRBJ2-1	TGTGCCAGCAGCTCTACTGCGGGGGCAGGGTCATTGAATGAGCAGTTCTTC	CASSSTAGAGSLNEQFF
NA	NA	TRBV28	TRBJ1-4	TGTGCCAGCAGTTCATCACTGGCAACTAATGAAAAACTGTTTTTT	CASSSSLATNEKLFF
TRBD2	NA	TRBV9	TRBJ2-1	TGTGCCAGCAGCGCCTCCACTAGCGGAGCCCTAAATGAGCAGTTCTTC	CASSASTSGALNEQFF
TRBD1	NA	TRBV29-1	TRBJ2-3	TGCAGCGTGAGGGACAGCGTTCCAGATACGCAGTATTTT	CSVRDSVPDTQYF
TRBD1	NA	TRBV30	TRBJ2-7	TGTGCCTGGAGTGTAAGGGGGAGACAGGGGGGTAGCTACGAGCAGTACTTC	CAWSVRGRQGGSYEQYF
TRBD2	NA	TRBV28	TRBJ2-1	TGTGCCAGCAGTGATACTAGCGGGGTATACAATGAGCAGTTCTTC	CASSDTSGVYNEQFF
NA	NA	TRBV7-9	TRBJ2-7	TGTGCCAGCAGCCCGGACTACCATCCGTACGAGCAGTACTTC	CASSPDYHPYEQYF
TRBD2	NA	TRBV5-1	TRBJ2-2	TGCGCCAGCAGCTTTACTCTAGCGGGCCCCGGGGAGCTGTTTTTT	CASSFTLAGPGELFF
TRBD1	NA	TRBV7-2	TRBJ2-3	TGTGCCAGCAGCCTAGGACAGGAGTATACGCAGTATTTT	CASSLGQEYTQYF
TRBD2	NA	TRBV28	TRBJ2-7	TGTGCCAGCAGTTCTACCCAACGACTAGCGGGAGCCGAGCAGTACTTC	CASSSTQRLAGAEQYF
NA	NA	TRBV5-6	TRBJ1-2	TGTGCCAGCAGCTCGTGGGGGGGTGGCTACACCTTC	CASSSWGGGYTF
NA	NA	TRBV5-5	TRBJ2-1	TGTGCCAGCAGCACCTTATCGGGAGTAGGCAATGAGCAGTTCTTC	CASSTLSGVGNEQFF
NA	once	TRBV6-6	TRBJ1-2	TGTGCCAGCACCCCTCGGGACTATGGCTACACCTTC	CASTPRDYGYTF